These T cell receptor beta chains were read from a single sample in a study of metastatic and nonmetastatic thyroid tumors. TCRdb re-called clones via MiXCR from the PCR reads. Here the sample spans 35,000 to 45,000 clones, more than 3% being singletons. Sequencing was carried out using blood. The source is a female donor with papillary thyroid cancer or a benign thyroid nodule (not recorded which). Some clones in this sample may be carry-over from other donors' samples. Both conserved end residues are part of each CDR3. A D gene is named only where the DNA matches it firmly. The size field is filled for only some rows; it gives once, few, many or a size class.

clone_size: many
d_call: .
v_call: TRBV9
j_call: TRBJ2-3
cdr3_nt: TGTGCCAGCAGCGCTGGGGTTGGGGGAGGGGGGGCAGATACGCAGTATTTT
cdr3_aa: CASSAGVGGGGADTQYF

clone_size: few
d_call: TRBD1
v_call: TRBV4-3
j_call: TRBJ1-6
cdr3_nt: TGCGCCAGCAGCCACCACGACAGGGGGCCTTCACCCCTCCACTTT
cdr3_aa: CASSHHDRGPSPLHF

clone_size: medium-sized
d_call: .
v_call: TRBV20-1
j_call: TRBJ1-6
cdr3_nt: TGCAGTGCTAGTCAGGGTATCTCCTATAATTCACCCCTCCACTTT
cdr3_aa: CSASQGISYNSPLHF

clone_size: few
d_call: .
v_call: TRBV5-5
j_call: TRBJ1-3
cdr3_nt: TGTGCCAGCAGCTGGCAGGACTCTGGAAACACCATATATTTT
cdr3_aa: CASSWQDSGNTIYF

clone_size: few
d_call: .
v_call: TRBV27
j_call: TRBJ1-2
cdr3_nt: TGTGCCAGCAGTTTATCGTCGTCGGGGACCTATGGCTACACCTTC
cdr3_aa: CASSLSSSGTYGYTF

clone_size: .
d_call: TRBD1
v_call: TRBV28
j_call: TRBJ2-7
cdr3_nt: TGTGCCAGCAGTCAGGGACAGGGGGCAGGAGAGTACTTC
cdr3_aa: CASSQGQGAGEYF

clone_size: many
d_call: TRBD1
v_call: TRBV27
j_call: TRBJ1-1
cdr3_nt: TGTGCCAGCAGTTTGGGCCTGGGACAGCCAGCGACTGAAGCTTTCTTT
cdr3_aa: CASSLGLGQPATEAFF

clone_size: many
d_call: .
v_call: TRBV5-6
j_call: TRBJ1-4
cdr3_nt: TGTGCCAGCAGCTTGTTTCCAGAGAATGAAAAACTGTTTTTT
cdr3_aa: CASSLFPENEKLFF

clone_size: many
d_call: .
v_call: TRBV5-1
j_call: TRBJ1-3
cdr3_nt: TGCGCCAGCAGACCGGGGGTAGGGACGGAAGGAAACACCATATATTTT
cdr3_aa: CASRPGVGTEGNTIYF

clone_size: .
d_call: .
v_call: TRBV27
j_call: TRBJ1-2
cdr3_nt: TGTGCCAGCAGTTTTGAAGGGAACTATGGCTACACCTTC
cdr3_aa: CASSFEGNYGYTF

clone_size: few
d_call: TRBD2
v_call: TRBV12-3/TRBV12-4
j_call: TRBJ2-3
cdr3_nt: TGTGCCAGCAGTTTGGGAGGGGGCACAGATACGCAGTATTTT
cdr3_aa: CASSLGGGTDTQYF

clone_size: many
d_call: .
v_call: TRBV5-5
j_call: TRBJ1-6
cdr3_nt: TGTGCCAGCAGCTTGGAGGGACAATATAATTCACCCCTCCACTTT
cdr3_aa: CASSLEGQYNSPLHF

clone_size: .
d_call: TRBD2
v_call: TRBV27
j_call: TRBJ2-2
cdr3_nt: TGTGCCAGCAGTCCCCCTTTAGCGGGGGCGAACACCGGGGGGCTGTTTTTT
cdr3_aa: CASSPPLAGANTGGLFF

clone_size: few
d_call: .
v_call: TRBV12-3/TRBV12-4
j_call: TRBJ1-6
cdr3_nt: TGTGCCAGCAGTTTAAGGCGGGATAATTCACCCCTCCACTTT
cdr3_aa: CASSLRRDNSPLHF

clone_size: many
d_call: .
v_call: TRBV6-1
j_call: TRBJ1-2
cdr3_nt: TGTGCCAGTATCGGGGGGCAAGGTTACACCTTC
cdr3_aa: CASIGGQGYTF

clone_size: few
d_call: .
v_call: TRBV7-3
j_call: TRBJ2-2
cdr3_nt: TGTGCCAGCAGCCCCAGGCGGACAACGAACACCGGGGAGCTGTTTTTT
cdr3_aa: CASSPRRTTNTGELFF

clone_size: .
d_call: .
v_call: TRBV28
j_call: TRBJ2-7
cdr3_nt: TGTGCCAGCACCCCCCCAGGGGCCGCCTACGAGCAGTACTTC
cdr3_aa: CASTPPGAAYEQYF

clone_size: many
d_call: .
v_call: TRBV14
j_call: TRBJ2-3
cdr3_nt: TGTGCCAGCAGCCACACAGATACGCAGTATTTT
cdr3_aa: CASSHTDTQYF

clone_size: .
d_call: TRBD2
v_call: TRBV14
j_call: TRBJ2-3
cdr3_nt: TGTGCCAGCAGACTAGCGGGACTCAAAGATACGCAGTATTTT
cdr3_aa: CASRLAGLKDTQYF

clone_size: many
d_call: .
v_call: TRBV12-3/TRBV12-4
j_call: TRBJ1-4
cdr3_nt: TGTGCCAGCAGTCCAGGGACGGAAAAACTGTTTTTT
cdr3_aa: CASSPGTEKLFF

clone_size: many
d_call: TRBD1
v_call: TRBV9
j_call: TRBJ2-7
cdr3_nt: TGTGCCAGCAGCCCGACAGGGGTGTCCTACGAGCAGTACTTC
cdr3_aa: CASSPTGVSYEQYF

clone_size: .
d_call: .
v_call: TRBV30
j_call: TRBJ1-1
cdr3_nt: TGTGCCTGGAGGGGAAGACAGATTGAAGCTTTCTTT
cdr3_aa: CAWRGRQIEAFF

clone_size: once
d_call: TRBD2
v_call: TRBV6-2/TRBV6-3
j_call: TRBJ2-1
cdr3_nt: TGTGCCAGCTGCCCGAGCGGGAGAGTTGCTGAGCAGTTCTTC
cdr3_aa: CASCPSGRVAEQFF

clone_size: .
d_call: .
v_call: TRBV28
j_call: TRBJ1-5
cdr3_nt: TGTGCCAGCAGTTTAGGGGAATGGCTTCAGCCCCAGCATTTT
cdr3_aa: CASSLGEWLQPQHF

clone_size: few
d_call: .
v_call: TRBV5-1
j_call: TRBJ2-2
cdr3_nt: TGCGCCAGCAGGGGACGAAACCCGAACACCGGGGAGCTGTTTTTT
cdr3_aa: CASRGRNPNTGELFF

clone_size: many
d_call: .
v_call: TRBV5-5
j_call: TRBJ1-5
cdr3_nt: TGTGCCAGCAGCTTTGACGGATTAAGCAATCAGCCCCAGCATTTT
cdr3_aa: CASSFDGLSNQPQHF

clone_size: many
d_call: .
v_call: TRBV5-1
j_call: TRBJ2-1
cdr3_nt: TGCGCCAGCAGCTTGGGGGGCTCCTACAATGAGCAGTTCTTC
cdr3_aa: CASSLGGSYNEQFF

clone_size: few
d_call: .
v_call: TRBV12-3/TRBV12-4
j_call: TRBJ1-5
cdr3_nt: TGTGCCAGCAGTTTAGTGGGTTGGAGGGCAAATCAGCCCCAGCATTTT
cdr3_aa: CASSLVGWRANQPQHF

clone_size: .
d_call: .
v_call: TRBV5-1
j_call: TRBJ1-4
cdr3_nt: TGCGCCAGCAGCTTGGGTTCAGAAACAACTAATGAAAAACTGTTTTTT
cdr3_aa: CASSLGSETTNEKLFF

clone_size: many
d_call: .
v_call: TRBV7-3
j_call: TRBJ2-3
cdr3_nt: TGTGCCAGCAGCCCCATCGTCGGGAACACAGATACGCAGTATTTT
cdr3_aa: CASSPIVGNTDTQYF

clone_size: few
d_call: TRBD2
v_call: TRBV4-3
j_call: TRBJ2-7
cdr3_nt: TGCGCCAGCAGCCAAATCCTAGCGGGATCCTACGAGCAGTACTTC
cdr3_aa: CASSQILAGSYEQYF

clone_size: many
d_call: .
v_call: TRBV10-3
j_call: TRBJ1-1
cdr3_nt: TGTGCCACCACCCACGGGGAGAACACTGAAGCTTTCTTT
cdr3_aa: CATTHGENTEAFF

clone_size: few
d_call: .
v_call: TRBV7-9
j_call: TRBJ1-2
cdr3_nt: TGTGCCAGCAGCTTAATGGGTGGTGGCTACACCTTC
cdr3_aa: CASSLMGGGYTF

clone_size: few
d_call: .
v_call: TRBV28
j_call: TRBJ1-2
cdr3_nt: TGTGCCAGCAGCCTAGGTTTCTATGGCTACACCTTC
cdr3_aa: CASSLGFYGYTF

clone_size: many
d_call: .
v_call: TRBV12-3/TRBV12-4
j_call: TRBJ2-1
cdr3_nt: TGTGCCAGCACCCCTGGGGGGACGGTTTACAATGAGCAGTTCTTC
cdr3_aa: CASTPGGTVYNEQFF

clone_size: .
d_call: TRBD1
v_call: TRBV19
j_call: TRBJ2-7
cdr3_nt: TGTGCCAGTACACAGGGGTTGTGGGGGGAGCAGTACTTC
cdr3_aa: CASTQGLWGEQYF

clone_size: medium-sized
d_call: TRBD2
v_call: TRBV20-1
j_call: TRBJ2-1
cdr3_nt: TGCAGTGCTGGGGTTACTAGCGGATTTTGGAATGAGCAGTTCTTC
cdr3_aa: CSAGVTSGFWNEQFF

clone_size: many
d_call: .
v_call: TRBV19
j_call: TRBJ1-1
cdr3_nt: TGTGCCAGTAGTGCCCGGGCCAGCACGAACACTGAAGCTTTCTTT
cdr3_aa: CASSARASTNTEAFF